Described below is a single T cell receptor beta chain sequence and its context. V was trimmed by 0 bases and J by 3 bases, leaving 9 bases between them. The CDR3 contains 15 residues. Germline V gene sequence: CDR1 LNHNV, CDR2 YYDKDF (reference sequence). This sample stems from a study of OX40 agonist ivuxolimab in advanced cancers. No patient had autoimmune disease or received systemic immunosuppression. Produced via immunoSEQ multiplex PCR; TCRdb's table is partial and in-frame only. In the table there are over 150,000 clones, around 94% of which are singletons. V is TRBV15 and J is TRBJ1-3, with D possibly being TRBD1 (6 bases). This clonotype was sampled from an adult with an advanced solid tumor such as melanoma, head and neck, liver or kidney cancer. The specimen was CD4+ or CD8+ T cells sorted from blood, collected in a trial of the OX40 agonist ivuxolimab. The CDR3 reads CATSRDRGRGNTIYF. The CDR3 DNA sequence: TGTGCCACCAGCAGAGATCGGGGGCGTGGAAACACCATATATTTT.